The 3 T cell receptor beta chains below were found in one sample sequenced in a study of T cell responses to AZD1222 COVID-19 vaccine. Generated by immunoSEQ multiplex PCR, the TCRdb table keeps only in-frame clones and is missing some. In the table there are around 130,000 clones, 85% to 95% of which are singletons. This sample comprised peripheral blood, obtained on day 0 of AZD1222 vaccination. These receptors were obtained from an adult in good health.

This chain uses TRBV28 with TRBJ1-5; D gene unclear. Between the trimmed V and J ends, which lost 6 bases and 3 bases, there was a span of 15 bases. The germline gives CDR1 MDHEN, CDR2 SYDVKM. The CDR3 has 15 amino acids. In nucleotides, the CDR3 is TGTGCCAGCAGGGGCCTAGGAGGGTCCAATCAGCCCCAGCATTTT. Translated, it gives CASRGLGGSNQPQHF.

The gene calls are TRBV6-2 or TRBV6-3 and TRBJ1-1; TRBD1 agrees at 7 bases. The trim removed 6 bases at V and 4 bases at J, leaving 8 bases unmatched. Germline assignment: CDR1 MNHEY and CDR2 SVGEGT. The CDR3 length is 14 residues. The CDR3 nucleotides are TGTGCCAGCAGCCTACAGGGGAGTTTCACTGAAGCTTTCTTT. This sequence encodes CASSLQGSFTEAFF.

This clone has a single count. The chain recombines TRBV6-5 with TRBJ2-5; D possibly matches TRBD1 or TRBD2 (5 bases each). The CDR3 covers 14 residues. Trimming stripped 6 bases from V and 6 bases from J, with 17 bases between. Germline CDR1 reads MNHEY; CDR2 reads SVGAGI. CDR3 residues: CASRPGTAGKTQYF. CDR3 coding DNA: TGTGCCAGCAGACCCGGGACCGCCGGGAAGACCCAGTACTTC.